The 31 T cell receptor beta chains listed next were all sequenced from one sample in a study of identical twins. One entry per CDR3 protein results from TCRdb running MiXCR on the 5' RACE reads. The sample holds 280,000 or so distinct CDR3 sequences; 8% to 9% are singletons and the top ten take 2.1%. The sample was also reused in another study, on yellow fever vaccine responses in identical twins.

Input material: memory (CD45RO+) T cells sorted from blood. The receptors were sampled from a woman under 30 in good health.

The CDR3 sequence is CASSIGGLAPYNEQFF. The DNA of the CDR3 is TGTGCCAGTAGTATTGGGGGACTAGCTCCCTACAATGAGCAGTTCTTC. The chain recombines TRBV19 with TRBJ2-1; 9 bases match TRBD2. The CDR3 extends over 16 amino acids. V trimming: 3 bases; J trimming: 2 bases; junction bases outside the gene matches: 5. CDR1 and CDR2 from the germline V gene are LNHDA and SQIVND (reference sequence).

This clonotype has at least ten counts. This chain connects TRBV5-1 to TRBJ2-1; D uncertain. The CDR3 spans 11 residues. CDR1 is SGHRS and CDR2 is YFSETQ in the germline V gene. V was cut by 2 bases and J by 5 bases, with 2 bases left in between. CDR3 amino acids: CASSFDNEQFF. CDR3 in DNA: TGCGCCAGCAGCTTCGACAATGAGCAGTTCTTC.

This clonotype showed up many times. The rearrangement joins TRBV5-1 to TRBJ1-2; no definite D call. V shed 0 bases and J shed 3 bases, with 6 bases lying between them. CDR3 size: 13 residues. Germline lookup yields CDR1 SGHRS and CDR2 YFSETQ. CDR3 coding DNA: TGCGCCAGCAGCTTGGCGGGCTACTATGGCTACACCTTC. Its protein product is CASSLAGYYGYTF. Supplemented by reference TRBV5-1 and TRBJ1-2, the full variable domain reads KAGVTQTPRYLIKTRGQQVTLSCSPISGHRSVSWYQQTPGQGLQFLFEYFSETQRNKGNFPGRFSGRQFSNSRSEMNVSTLELGDSALYLCASSLAGYYGYTFGSGTRLTVV.

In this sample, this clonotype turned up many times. The CDR3 bases are TGCGCCAGCAGCTTGGGACATGCAATCTCACCCCTCCACTTT. Translated: CASSLGHAISPLHF. This sequence joins TRBV5-1 and TRBJ1-6; D uncertain. Germline assignment: CDR1 SGHRS and CDR2 YFSETQ. The V end was cut by 0 bases, the J end by 10 bases, with 11 bases between. The CDR3 totals 14 residues. Full variable domain (remainder filled in from reference TRBV5-1 and TRBJ1-6): KAGVTQTPRYLIKTRGQQVTLSCSPISGHRSVSWYQQTPGQGLQFLFEYFSETQRNKGNFPGRFSGRQFSNSRSEMNVSTLELGDSALYLCASSLGHAISPLHFGNGTRLTVT.

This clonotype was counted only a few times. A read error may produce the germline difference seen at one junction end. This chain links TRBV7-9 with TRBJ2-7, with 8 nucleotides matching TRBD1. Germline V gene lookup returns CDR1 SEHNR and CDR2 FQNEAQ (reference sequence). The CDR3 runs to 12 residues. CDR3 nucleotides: TGTGCCAGCAGCCATGACCGGGACAGGCCTGACTTC. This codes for CASSHDRDRPDF.

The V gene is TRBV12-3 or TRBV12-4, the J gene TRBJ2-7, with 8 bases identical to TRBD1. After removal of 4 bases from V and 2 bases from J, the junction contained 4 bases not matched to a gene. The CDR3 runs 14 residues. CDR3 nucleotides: TGTGCCAGCAGTTCAGACAGGGGCCCCTACGAGCAGTACGTC. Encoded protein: CASSSDRGPYEQYV.

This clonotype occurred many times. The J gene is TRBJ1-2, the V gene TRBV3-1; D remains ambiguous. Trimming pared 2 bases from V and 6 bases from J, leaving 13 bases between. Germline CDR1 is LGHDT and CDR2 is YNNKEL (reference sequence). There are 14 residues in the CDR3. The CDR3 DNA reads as TGTGCCAGCAGCCAATCCTTCAGAAGTGATGGCTACACCTTC. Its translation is CASSQSFRSDGYTF. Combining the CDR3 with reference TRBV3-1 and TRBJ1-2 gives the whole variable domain DTAVSQTPKYLVTQMGNDKSIKCEQNLGHDTMYWYKQDSKKFLKIMFSYNNKELIINETVPNRFSPKSPDKAHLNLHINSLELGDSAVYFCASSQSFRSDGYTFGSGTRLTVV.

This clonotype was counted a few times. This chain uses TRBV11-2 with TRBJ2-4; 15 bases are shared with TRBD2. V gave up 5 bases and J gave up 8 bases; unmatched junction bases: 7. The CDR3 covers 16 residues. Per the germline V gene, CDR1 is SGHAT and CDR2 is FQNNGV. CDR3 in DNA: TGTGCCAGCAGCCCAAGGACTAGCGGGAGGGAGGACATTCAGTACTTC. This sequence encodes CASSPRTSGREDIQYF.

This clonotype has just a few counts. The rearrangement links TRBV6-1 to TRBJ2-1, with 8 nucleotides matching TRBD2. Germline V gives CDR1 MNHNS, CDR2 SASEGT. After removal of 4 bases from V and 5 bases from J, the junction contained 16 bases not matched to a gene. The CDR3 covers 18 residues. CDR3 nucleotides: TGTGCCAGCAGTGTGTACAGTACCTTAGCGGGATGGGACAATGAGCAGTTCTTC. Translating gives CASSVYSTLAGWDNEQFF.

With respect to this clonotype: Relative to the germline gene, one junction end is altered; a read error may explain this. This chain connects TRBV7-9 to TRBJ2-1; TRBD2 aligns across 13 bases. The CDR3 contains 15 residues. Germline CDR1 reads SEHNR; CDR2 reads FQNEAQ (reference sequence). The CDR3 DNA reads TGTGCCAGCAGCCCCGACGGACTAGCGGGGGCCCCCGGGGTCTTC. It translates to CASSPDGLAGAPGVF.

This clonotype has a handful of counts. CDR3 in amino acids: CASSQDSGGHNEQFF. The DNA for the CDR3 is TGCGCCAGCAGCCAAGATAGCGGGGGACACAATGAGCAGTTCTTC. The chain couples TRBV4-1 to TRBJ2-1; 9 nucleotides agree with TRBD2. Germline CDR1 and CDR2: MGHRA and YSYEKL. Trimming cost V 0 bases and J 5 bases; bases outside gene matches: 2. This CDR3 has 15 residues.

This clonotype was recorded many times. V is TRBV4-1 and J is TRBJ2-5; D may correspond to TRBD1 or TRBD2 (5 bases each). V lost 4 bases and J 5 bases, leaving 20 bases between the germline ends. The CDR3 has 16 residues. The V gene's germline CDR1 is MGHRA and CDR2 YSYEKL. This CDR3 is CASSPTGAHYGETQYF. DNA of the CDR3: TGCGCCAGCAGCCCTACCGGGGCCCATTATGGGGAGACCCAGTACTTC.

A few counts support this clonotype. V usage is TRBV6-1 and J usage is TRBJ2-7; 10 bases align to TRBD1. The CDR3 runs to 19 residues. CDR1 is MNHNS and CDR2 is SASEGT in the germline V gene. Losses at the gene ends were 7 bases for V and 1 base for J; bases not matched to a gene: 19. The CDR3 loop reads CASTKSGTGAGGSSYEQYF. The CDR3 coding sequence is TGTGCCAGCACTAAGTCCGGGACAGGGGCCGGCGGATCTTCCTACGAGCAGTACTTC.

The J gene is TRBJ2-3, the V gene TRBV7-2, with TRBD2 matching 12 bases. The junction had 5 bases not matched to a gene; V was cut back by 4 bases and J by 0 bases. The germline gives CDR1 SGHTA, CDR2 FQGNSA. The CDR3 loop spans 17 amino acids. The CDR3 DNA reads TGTGCCAGCAGCTCACGGACTAGCGGGATTAGCACAGATACGCAGTATTTT. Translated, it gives CASSSRTSGISTDTQYF.

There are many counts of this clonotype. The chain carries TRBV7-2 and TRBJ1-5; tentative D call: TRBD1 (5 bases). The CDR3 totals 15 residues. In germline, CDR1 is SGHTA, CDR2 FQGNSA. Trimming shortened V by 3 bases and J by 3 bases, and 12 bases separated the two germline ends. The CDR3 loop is CASSFQEGANQPQHF. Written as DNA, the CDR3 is TGTGCCAGCAGCTTTCAAGAAGGGGCCAATCAGCCCCAGCATTTT.

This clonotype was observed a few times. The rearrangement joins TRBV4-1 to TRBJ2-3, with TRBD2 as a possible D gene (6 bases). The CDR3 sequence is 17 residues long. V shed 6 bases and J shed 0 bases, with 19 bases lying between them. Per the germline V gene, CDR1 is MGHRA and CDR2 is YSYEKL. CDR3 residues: CASRKGSGGTSTDTQYF. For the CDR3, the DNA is TGCGCCAGCAGAAAAGGGTCCGGGGGAACTAGCACAGATACGCAGTATTTT.

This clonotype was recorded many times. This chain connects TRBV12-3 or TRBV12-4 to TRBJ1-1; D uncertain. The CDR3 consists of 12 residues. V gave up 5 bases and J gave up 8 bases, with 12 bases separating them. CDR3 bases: TGTGCCAGCAGTCTCTCCGGGATCGAAGCTTTCTTT. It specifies CASSLSGIEAFF.

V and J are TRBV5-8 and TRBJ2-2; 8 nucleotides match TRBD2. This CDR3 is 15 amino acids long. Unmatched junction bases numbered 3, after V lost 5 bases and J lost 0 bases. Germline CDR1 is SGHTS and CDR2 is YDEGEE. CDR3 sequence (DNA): TGTGCCAGCAGGCTAGCGGGTCCGAACACCGGGGAGCTGTTTTTT. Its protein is CASRLAGPNTGELFF.

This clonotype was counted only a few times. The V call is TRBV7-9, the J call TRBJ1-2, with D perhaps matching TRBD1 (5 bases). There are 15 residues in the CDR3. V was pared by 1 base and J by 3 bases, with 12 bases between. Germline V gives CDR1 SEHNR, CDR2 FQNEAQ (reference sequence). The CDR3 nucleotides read TGTGCCAGCAGCTTAGACCCGGGGCTCTACTATGGCTACACCTTC. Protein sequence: CASSLDPGLYYGYTF. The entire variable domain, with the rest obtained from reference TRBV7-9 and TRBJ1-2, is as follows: DTGVSQNPRHKITKRGQNVTFRCDPISEHNRLYWYRQTLGQGPEFLTYFQNEAQLEKSRLLSDRFSAERPKGSFSTLEIQRTEQGDSAMYLCASSLDPGLYYGYTFGSGTRLTVV.

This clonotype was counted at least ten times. Written as DNA, the CDR3 is TGTGCCAGCAGCCCCAGTAGTGCGGAGAACAATGAGCAGTTCTTC. The encoded protein is CASSPSSAENNEQFF. The J gene is TRBJ2-1, the V gene TRBV3-1; D not resolved. Trimming cost V 4 bases and J 5 bases, with 15 bases left between them. Germline V CDR1 and CDR2: LGHDT, YNNKEL (reference sequence). This CDR3 comprises 15 residues.

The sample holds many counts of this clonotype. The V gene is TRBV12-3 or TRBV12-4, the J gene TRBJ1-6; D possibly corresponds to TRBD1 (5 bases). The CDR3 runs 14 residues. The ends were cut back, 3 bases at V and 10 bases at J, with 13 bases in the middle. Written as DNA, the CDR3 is TGTGCCAGCAGTTTTTTGCAGGGCGAATCACCCCTCCACTTT. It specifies CASSFLQGESPLHF.

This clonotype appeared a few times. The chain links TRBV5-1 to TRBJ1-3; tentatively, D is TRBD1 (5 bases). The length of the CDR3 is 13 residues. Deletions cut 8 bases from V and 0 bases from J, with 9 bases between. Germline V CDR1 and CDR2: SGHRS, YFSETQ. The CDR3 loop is CASGTNSGNTIYF. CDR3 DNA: TGCGCCAGTGGGACGAACTCTGGAAACACCATATATTTT.

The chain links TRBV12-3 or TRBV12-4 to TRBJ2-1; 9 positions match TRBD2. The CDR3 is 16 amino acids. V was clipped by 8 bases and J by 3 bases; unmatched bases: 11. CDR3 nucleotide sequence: TGTGCCAGCCTGTCAATAGCGGGAGAGGTCTACAATGAGCAGTTCTTC. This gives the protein CASLSIAGEVYNEQFF.

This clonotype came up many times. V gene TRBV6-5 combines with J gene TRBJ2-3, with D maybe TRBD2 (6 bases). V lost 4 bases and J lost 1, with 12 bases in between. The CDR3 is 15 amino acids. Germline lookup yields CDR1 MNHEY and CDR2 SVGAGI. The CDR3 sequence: CASSFTGEGTDTQYF. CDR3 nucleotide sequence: TGTGCCAGCAGTTTCACGGGGGAAGGCACAGATACGCAGTATTTT.

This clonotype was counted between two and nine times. CDR3 loop: CAIYNPSGRAGQHEQFF. The DNA for the CDR3 is TGTGCCATTTATAACCCTAGCGGGAGGGCGGGACAGCATGAGCAGTTCTTC. The chain employs TRBV10-3 and TRBJ2-1; 12 bases are a match to TRBD2. Germline CDR1 and CDR2: ENHRY and SYGVKD. V lost 9 bases and J lost 8; bases outside the gene matches: 17. The CDR3 covers 17 residues.

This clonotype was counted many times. CDR3 region: CSATHRGAYEQYF. The CDR3 DNA reads TGCAGTGCTACCCACAGGGGGGCCTACGAGCAGTACTTC. The chain is built from TRBV20-1 and TRBJ2-7, with 8 bases fitting TRBD1. V was pared by 4 bases and J by 2 bases, with 4 bases of the junction left unmatched. This CDR3 contains 13 residues. Looked up from germline, CDR1 is DFQATT and CDR2 is SNEGSKA (reference sequence).

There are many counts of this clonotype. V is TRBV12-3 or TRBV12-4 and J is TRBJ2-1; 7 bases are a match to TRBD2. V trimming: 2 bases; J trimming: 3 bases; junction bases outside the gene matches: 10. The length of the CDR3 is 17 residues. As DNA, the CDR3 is TGTGCCAGCAGTTTAAGGGTGCGGGAGAGGGGCTACAATGAGCAGTTCTTC. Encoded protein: CASSLRVRERGYNEQFF.

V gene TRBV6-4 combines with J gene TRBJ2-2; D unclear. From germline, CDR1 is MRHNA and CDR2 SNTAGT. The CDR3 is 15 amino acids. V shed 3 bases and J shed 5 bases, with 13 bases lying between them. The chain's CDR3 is CASSEVAAGTGELFF. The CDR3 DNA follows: TGTGCCAGCAGTGAAGTTGCAGCTGGAACCGGGGAGCTGTTTTTT.

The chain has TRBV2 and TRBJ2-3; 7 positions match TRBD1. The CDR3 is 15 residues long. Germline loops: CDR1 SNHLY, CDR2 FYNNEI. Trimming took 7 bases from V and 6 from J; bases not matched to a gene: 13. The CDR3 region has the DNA TGTGCCAGCACCGAGGGGGCAGGCTCAAGGGATACGCAGTATTTT. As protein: CASTEGAGSRDTQYF. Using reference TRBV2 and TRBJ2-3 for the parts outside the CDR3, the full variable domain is EPEVTQTPSHQVTQMGQEVILRCVPISNHLYFYWYRQILGQKVEFLVSFYNNEISEKSEIFDDQFSVERPDGSNFTLKIRSTKLEDSAMYFCASTEGAGSRDTQYFGPGTRLTVL.

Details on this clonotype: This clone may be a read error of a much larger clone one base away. The CDR3 loop is CASGYRTANYGYTF. CDR3 bases: TGTGCCAGCGGTTACCGGACAGCGAACTATGGCTACACCTTC. The gene calls are TRBV6-5 and TRBJ1-2, with D tentatively TRBD1 (6 bases). CDR3 length: 14 residues. CDR1 and CDR2 (germline): MNHEY, SVGAGI.

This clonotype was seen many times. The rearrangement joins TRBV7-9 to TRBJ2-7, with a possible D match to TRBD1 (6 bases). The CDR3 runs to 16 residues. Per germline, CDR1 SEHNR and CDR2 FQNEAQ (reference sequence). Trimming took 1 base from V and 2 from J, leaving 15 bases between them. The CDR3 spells CASSLVGRGQAYEQYF. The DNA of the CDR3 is TGTGCCAGCAGCTTAGTCGGTAGGGGACAAGCCTACGAGCAGTACTTC.